This T cell receptor beta chain was recorded in a study of T cells in tumors and immune-related adverse events. Repertoires were generated with immunoSEQ multiplex PCR, while TCRdb's copy carries only in-frame clones and drops some. Among approximately 11,000 clones listed, under 95% were seen once. Per germline, CDR1 SEHNR and CDR2 FQNEAQ (reference sequence). The ends were cut back, 5 bases at V and 3 bases at J, with 14 bases in the middle. This CDR3 contains 15 residues. The chain carries TRBV7-9 and TRBJ1-3; unclear D gene. This receptor was taken from a female donor with metastatic renal cell carcinoma. This specimen consisted of lymph node tissue, obtained from a patient treated with anti-PD-1 therapy. CDR3: CASSPTDLGGNTIYF. The CDR3 bases are TGTGCCAGCAGCCCCACCGACCTAGGTGGAAACACCATATATTTT.